This T cell receptor (beta chain) comes out of a study of neoadjuvant anti-PD-1 for oral cavity cancer. Time point described: after neoadjuvant nivolumab, at surgical resection. Patients had newly diagnosed, untreated stage II-IVA oral cavity squamous cell carcinoma. Patients had HPV-negative, locally advanced oral cavity squamous cell carcinoma. Study outcomes and limitations: Higher pretreatment Treg/Th17 ratios tracked higher pretreatment blood clonality. With three patients per group, TCR findings need larger cohorts.

On this clone itself: Antigen specificity is unknown.

Here immunoSEQ multiplex PCR was the method, and the copy in TCRdb shows in-frame clones only, minus some. The sample holds approximately 42,000 clones, 77% seen once. The sequencing used PBMCs, collected after nivolumab (anti-PD-1) treatment. This TCR derives from a person aged 35 to 85 with oral cavity squamous cell carcinoma.

CDR3 protein: CASSASQTGGSPLHF. DNA for the CDR3: TGTGCCAGCAGTGCTTCCCAGACAGGGGGATCACCCCTCCACTTT. The chain has TRBV2 and TRBJ1-6; TRBD1 aligns across 9 bases. With 4 bases clipped from V and 10 bases from J, the junction kept 8 bases outside the gene matches. CDR1 SNHLY and CDR2 FYNNEI come from the germline V gene. The CDR3 runs 15 residues.